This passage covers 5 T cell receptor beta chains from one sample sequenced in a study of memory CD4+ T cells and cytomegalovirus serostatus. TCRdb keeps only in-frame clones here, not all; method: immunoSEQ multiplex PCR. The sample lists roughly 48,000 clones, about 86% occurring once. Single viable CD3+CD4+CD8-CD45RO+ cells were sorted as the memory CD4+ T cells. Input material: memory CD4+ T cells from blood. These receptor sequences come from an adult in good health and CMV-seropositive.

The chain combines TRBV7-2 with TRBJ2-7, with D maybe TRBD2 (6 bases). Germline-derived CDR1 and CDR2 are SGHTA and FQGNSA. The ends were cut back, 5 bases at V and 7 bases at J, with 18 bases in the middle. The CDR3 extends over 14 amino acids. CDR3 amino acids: CASSLLAAFEEQYF. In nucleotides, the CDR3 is TGTGCCAGCAGCCTACTAGCCGCGTTTGAGGAGCAGTACTTC.

CDR3 sequence (DNA): TGTGCCAGCAGCTACCTCTTCTCCGCTAACTATGGCTACACCTTC. Its protein product is CASSYLFSANYGYTF. J is TRBJ1-2 and V is TRBV7-8; no reliable D call. The germline V and J ends were trimmed by 4 bases and 0 bases, with 12 bases remaining between them. Germline assignment: CDR1 SGHVS and CDR2 FQNEAQ. This CDR3 is built from 15 residues.

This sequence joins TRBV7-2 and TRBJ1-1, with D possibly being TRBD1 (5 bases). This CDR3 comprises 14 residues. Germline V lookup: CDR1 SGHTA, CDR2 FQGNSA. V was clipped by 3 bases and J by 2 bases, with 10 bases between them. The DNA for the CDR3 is TGTGCCAGCAGCTTGCAGGGCCCAAACACTGAAGCTTTCTTT. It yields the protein CASSLQGPNTEAFF. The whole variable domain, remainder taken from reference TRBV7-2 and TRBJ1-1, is GAGVSQSPSNKVTEKGKDVELRCDPISGHTALYWYRQSLGQGLEFLIYFQGNSAPDKSGLPSDRFSAERTGGSVSTLTIQRTQQEDSAVYLCASSLQGPNTEAFFGQGTRLTVV.

CDR3 sequence (DNA): TGCGCCAGCAGGAGTACCGACAGACTGAACACTGAAGCTTTCTTT. Protein: CASRSTDRLNTEAFF. The chain couples TRBV10-2 to TRBJ1-1, with D perhaps matching TRBD1 (5 bases). The ends were cut back, 6 bases at V and 0 bases at J, with 14 bases in the middle. The CDR3 covers 15 residues. CDR1 is WSHSY and CDR2 is SAAADI in the germline V gene.

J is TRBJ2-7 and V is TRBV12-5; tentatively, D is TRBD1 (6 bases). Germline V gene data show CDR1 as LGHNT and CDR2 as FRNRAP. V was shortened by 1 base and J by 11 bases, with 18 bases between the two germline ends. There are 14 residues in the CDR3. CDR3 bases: TGTGCTAGTGGTTTGGCCAAGACAGGCCTAAGAAAGTACTTC. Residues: CASGLAKTGLRKYF.